This T cell receptor beta chain was recovered during a study of neurological immune-mediated disorders. Findings and caveats of the study: None of the CDR3 amino acid sequences found in expanded clones was shared across subjects. This suggests that the TCR-beta repertoires were private in all groups.

With 5 bases clipped from V and 1 base from J, the junction kept 2 bases outside the gene matches. Germline assignment: CDR1 SEHNR and CDR2 FQNEAQ (reference sequence). The CDR3 contains 14 residues. This clonotype occurred many times. Its cognate antigen is unknown. The healthy controls volunteered at a blood bank in Maryland, USA. 2 million unsorted PBMCs were stored in RNAlater at -80 °C before RNA extraction. As for the cDNA, it was generated by 5'RACE with 10-nucleotide random UMIs. TCRdb ran MiXCR on the 5' RACE reads and lists one entry per CDR3 protein. The table has under 85,000 distinct CDR3 sequences, 10% seen once; the top ten hold about 1.8%.

V usage is TRBV7-9 and J usage is TRBJ2-3; 8 bases are a match to TRBD2. Input material: PBMCs. The TCR sequence derives from a man aged 35 to 55 in good health. As DNA, the CDR3 is TGTGCCAGCAGCCTCGGGAGGGGCACAGATACGCAGTATTTT. Translated: CASSLGRGTDTQYF.